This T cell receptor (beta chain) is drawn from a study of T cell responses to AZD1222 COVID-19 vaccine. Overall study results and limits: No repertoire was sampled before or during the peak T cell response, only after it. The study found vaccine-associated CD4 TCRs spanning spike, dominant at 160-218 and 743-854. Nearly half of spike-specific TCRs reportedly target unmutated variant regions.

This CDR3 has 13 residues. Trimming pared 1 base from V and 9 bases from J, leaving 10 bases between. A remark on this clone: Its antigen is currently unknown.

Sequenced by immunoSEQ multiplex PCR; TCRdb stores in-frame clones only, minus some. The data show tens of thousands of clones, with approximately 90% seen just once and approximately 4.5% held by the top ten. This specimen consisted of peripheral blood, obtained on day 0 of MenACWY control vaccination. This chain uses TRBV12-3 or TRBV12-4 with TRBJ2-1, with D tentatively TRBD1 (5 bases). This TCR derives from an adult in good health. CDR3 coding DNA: TGTGCCAGCAGTTTAGATGGGGCAGGTGAGCAGTTCTTC. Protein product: CASSLDGAGEQFF.